Listed below are T cell receptor beta chains from one sample, sequenced in a study of T cells in localized non-small cell lung cancer. The data were produced by immunoSEQ multiplex PCR, yet TCRdb's version contains in-frame clones alone and is incomplete. The table has about 3,700 clones, 31% seen once. Sequenced here: normal lung tissue next to the tumor, sampled before any cancer treatment. The receptors were sampled from a male donor older than 55 with stage III lung adenocarcinoma. CDR3s include the opening cysteine and the closing phenylalanine or tryptophan. D genes are given only for firm matches. Clone size appears in some rows only: once, few, many, or a class for an expanded clone.

D	V	size	J	CDR3	DNA
NA	TRBV6-8	few	TRBJ2-5	CASSFLRASEQETQYF	TGTGCCAGCAGCTTTCTCCGGGCTAGCGAGCAAGAGACCCAGTACTTC
NA	TRBV11-3	NA	TRBJ1-1	CASSEGPLNSYTEAFF	TGTGCCAGCAGCGAAGGACCCCTGAATAGTTACACTGAAGCTTTCTTT
NA	TRBV15	NA	TRBJ1-2	CATSRDLFGSYGYTF	TGTGCCACCAGCAGAGACCTTTTCGGCTCCTATGGCTACACCTTC
TRBD2	TRBV6-8	NA	TRBJ2-7	CASSLSGAYEQYF	TGTGCCAGCAGTTTGAGCGGGGCCTACGAGCAGTACTTC
TRBD2	TRBV9	NA	TRBJ2-3	CASSVALAGGQYF	TGTGCCAGCAGCGTAGCCCTAGCGGGAGGGCAGTATTTT
NA	TRBV29-1	NA	TRBJ1-1	CSVSPRGTEAFF	TGCAGCGTTAGCCCCAGGGGCACTGAAGCTTTCTTT
TRBD2	TRBV6-8	NA	TRBJ2-3	CASSDSASGSTDTQYF	TGTGCCAGCAGTGACTCGGCTAGCGGGAGCACAGATACGCAGTATTTT
NA	TRBV5-1	NA	TRBJ2-7	CASSLEGGQFYEQYF	TGCGCCAGCAGCTTGGAGGGCGGGCAATTCTACGAGCAGTACTTC
TRBD2	TRBV11-3	large	TRBJ2-2	CASRDPGLAVTGELFF	TGTGCCAGCAGAGATCCGGGACTAGCGGTCACCGGGGAGCTGTTTTTT
NA	TRBV23-1	few	TRBJ2-7	CASSQSRWGREQYF	TGCGCCAGCAGTCAAAGCAGGTGGGGGCGCGAGCAGTACTTC
NA	TRBV14	NA	TRBJ2-7	CASSQDRSRLVSYEQYF	TGTGCCAGCAGCCAAGATCGGTCCCGGCTCGTTTCTTACGAGCAGTACTTC
TRBD2	TRBV30	NA	TRBJ2-6	CAWSLGLAGRGGAGANVLTF	TGTGCCTGGAGTCTGGGGCTAGCGGGCAGGGGTGGAGCTGGGGCCAACGTCCTGACTTTC
TRBD2	TRBV29-1	NA	TRBJ2-1	CSAVPSGRRDEQFF	TGCAGCGCTGTTCCTAGCGGGAGGAGAGATGAGCAGTTCTTC
NA	TRBV2	few	TRBJ1-5	CASSEARGENQPQHF	TGTGCCAGCAGTGAAGCCCGGGGCGAAAATCAGCCCCAGCATTTT
NA	TRBV19	NA	TRBJ1-1	CASSMDRWNTEAFF	TGTGCCAGTAGTATGGACAGATGGAACACTGAAGCTTTCTTT
NA	TRBV19	NA	TRBJ2-1	CASSKSGNSYNEQFF	TGTGCCAGTAGTAAAAGCGGTAACTCCTACAATGAGCAGTTCTTC
NA	TRBV6-8	NA	TRBJ2-2	CASRLNTGELFF	TGTGCCAGCAGGTTAAACACCGGGGAGCTGTTTTTT
TRBD2	TRBV6-8	NA	TRBJ2-1	CASTSTGGGSSREQFF	TGTGCCAGCACGAGTACTGGTGGCGGGAGTTCCAGGGAGCAGTTCTTC
NA	TRBV9	NA	TRBJ2-1	CASSVAVGISYNEQFF	TGTGCCAGCAGCGTAGCGGTGGGAATCTCCTACAATGAGCAGTTCTTC
NA	TRBV5-1	NA	TRBJ2-7	CASSTGHPSSYEQYF	TGCGCCAGCAGCACCGGACACCCGAGCTCCTACGAGCAGTACTTC
NA	TRBV9	few	TRBJ2-7	CASSESGLGEQYF	TGTGCCAGCAGTGAATCTGGGTTAGGCGAGCAGTACTTC
TRBD1	TRBV11-3	medium-sized	TRBJ1-2	CASSSRGMIRQGRLSYTF	TGTGCCAGCAGCTCCAGAGGTATGATCAGACAGGGTCGACTTAGCTACACCTTC
NA	TRBV30	NA	TRBJ1-5	CAWSTLGRNQPQHF	TGTGCCTGGAGTACACTCGGGCGCAATCAGCCCCAGCATTTT
TRBD2	TRBV6-8	few	TRBJ2-7	CASSSASGGTYEQYF	TGTGCCAGCAGCTCAGCTAGCGGGGGGACCTACGAGCAGTACTTC
TRBD1	TRBV18	NA	TRBJ1-1	CASSPRQGSSNTEAFF	TGTGCCAGCTCACCTCGACAGGGGTCGTCCAACACTGAAGCTTTCTTT
NA	TRBV15	NA	TRBJ2-1	CATSRDNPTQNEQFF	TGTGCCACCAGCAGAGATAACCCCACACAAAATGAGCAGTTCTTC
TRBD2	TRBV5-1	NA	TRBJ2-1	CASSRTSGSVSEQFF	TGCGCCAGCAGTCGGACTAGCGGGAGTGTTAGTGAGCAGTTCTTC
NA	TRBV29-1	NA	TRBJ2-1	CSVTQGRDEQFF	TGCAGCGTTACCCAGGGGAGGGATGAGCAGTTCTTC
NA	TRBV14	NA	TRBJ2-5	CASSQGQTQYF	TGTGCCAGCAGCCAAGGCCAGACCCAGTACTTC
NA	TRBV14	NA	TRBJ2-3	CASSHDGTDTQYF	TGTGCCAGCAGCCACGACGGCACAGATACGCAGTATTTT
NA	TRBV18	once	TRBJ1-5	CASSPQKGNQPQHF	TGTGCCAGCTCACCACAGAAGGGGAATCAGCCCCAGCATTTT
TRBD2	TRBV28	few	TRBJ2-1	CASSSLQSGDEQFF	TGTGCCAGCAGTTCTCTTCAAAGCGGGGATGAGCAGTTCTTC
NA	TRBV16	NA	TRBJ1-2	CASSQSRGNGYTF	TGTGCCAGCAGCCAATCTCGCGGGAATGGCTACACCTTC
NA	TRBV25-1	NA	TRBJ2-1	CASSEPYSGDEQFF	TGTGCCAGCAGTGAACCCTATTCAGGGGATGAGCAGTTCTTC
NA	TRBV18	few	TRBJ1-2	CASSYDSNYGYTF	TGTGCCAGCTCATACGACAGTAACTATGGCTACACCTTC
TRBD1	TRBV30	NA	TRBJ2-7	CAWSVPRTGWPYEQYF	TGTGCCTGGAGTGTACCAAGGACAGGGTGGCCCTACGAGCAGTACTTC
TRBD1	TRBV29-1	NA	TRBJ1-5	CSVQGGQGNQPQHF	TGCAGCGTTCAAGGGGGCCAGGGCAATCAGCCCCAGCATTTT
NA	TRBV6-8	medium-sized	TRBJ2-3	CASSRRSTDTQYF	TGTGCCAGCAGCCGGAGGAGCACAGATACGCAGTATTTT
TRBD1	TRBV19	NA	TRBJ2-1	CASSISRTGYNEQFF	TGTGCCAGTAGTATATCCCGGACAGGGTACAATGAGCAGTTCTTC
NA	TRBV29-1	NA	TRBJ1-1	CSVDRGEGKAFF	TGCAGCGTTGACCGGGGGGAGGGAAAAGCTTTCTTT
NA	TRBV19	NA	TRBJ2-5	CASSIAGKGMKTQYF	TGTGCCAGTAGTATAGCTGGTAAGGGTATGAAGACCCAGTACTTC
NA	TRBV11-3	medium-sized	TRBJ1-1	CASSLDRQGGGTEAFF	TGTGCCAGCAGCTTAGATAGGCAGGGAGGCGGCACTGAAGCTTTCTTT
NA	TRBV19	NA	TRBJ1-5	CASSIMDIGFPGPQHF	TGTGCCAGTAGTATTATGGATATCGGGTTCCCAGGGCCCCAGCATTTT
NA	TRBV11-3	few	TRBJ1-1	CASSRPDSDTEAFF	TGTGCCAGCAGCCGCCCCGATTCTGACACTGAAGCTTTCTTT
NA	TRBV18	NA	TRBJ1-1	CASSPRENTEAFF	TGTGCCAGCTCACCACGGGAGAACACTGAAGCTTTCTTT
NA	TRBV6-8	NA	TRBJ1-1	CASTQTNTEAFF	TGTGCCAGCACCCAAACGAACACTGAAGCTTTCTTT
NA	TRBV30	NA	TRBJ2-3	CAWGAYTDTQYF	TGTGCCTGGGGGGCGTACACAGATACGCAGTATTTT
NA	TRBV7-8	few	TRBJ2-1	CASSLAQVSSRSYNEQFF	TGTGCCAGCAGCTTAGCGCAGGTTAGCTCGAGGTCCTACAATGAGCAGTTCTTC
NA	TRBV19	NA	TRBJ2-7	CASSINDRRGYEQYF	TGTGCCAGTAGTATAAACGACAGGAGAGGCTACGAGCAGTACTTC
TRBD1	TRBV11-3	few	TRBJ1-5	CASSLGGQTHQPQHF	TGTGCCAGCAGCTTAGGGGGACAGACCCATCAGCCCCAGCATTTT
NA	TRBV29-1	NA	TRBJ2-3	CSVEVTSTDTQYF	TGCAGCGTTGAAGTCACTAGCACAGATACGCAGTATTTT
NA	TRBV28	few	TRBJ1-5	CASQGINQPQHF	TGTGCCAGCCAGGGAATCAATCAGCCCCAGCATTTT
NA	TRBV7-6	few	TRBJ2-6	CASRDGHSGANVLTF	TGTGCCAGCCGGGACGGCCACTCTGGGGCCAACGTCCTGACTTTC
TRBD1	TRBV18	NA	TRBJ1-5	CASSSGDRGLGQPQHF	TGTGCCAGCTCCAGTGGGGACAGGGGTCTGGGTCAGCCCCAGCATTTT
NA	TRBV6-8	few	TRBJ2-1	CASSVSRDYNEQFF	TGTGCCAGCAGTGTTAGCAGAGATTACAATGAGCAGTTCTTC
TRBD1	TRBV6-8	few	TRBJ2-7	CASSRRQGRYEQYF	TGTGCCAGCAGTCGACGACAGGGCCGTTACGAGCAGTACTTC
NA	TRBV18	NA	TRBJ2-3	CASSPPARADTQYF	TGTGCCAGCTCACCGCCCGCCAGGGCAGATACGCAGTATTTT
TRBD2	TRBV6-8	medium-sized	TRBJ2-1	CASNGLAGGYNEQFF	TGTGCCAGCAACGGACTAGCGGGGGGGTACAATGAGCAGTTCTTC
TRBD1	TRBV5-1	NA	TRBJ2-7	CASSWEQGASRQQYF	TGCGCCAGCAGCTGGGAACAGGGGGCCTCCCGACAGCAGTACTTC